Listed below are T cell receptor beta chains from one sample, sequenced in a study of Tregs in tolerant kidney transplant recipients. Sequencing used immunoSEQ multiplex PCR; TCRdb keeps in-frame clones, though not all of them. The repertoire holds tens of thousands of clones, 85% to 90% seen once, with about 0.36% in the top ten. The sequenced sample was CD4+ T cells from blood, obtained before the transplant. All receptors derive from a human donor who received a combined kidney and bone marrow transplant. Each CDR3 is given with its conserved first and last residue. Each record gives: CDR3 length, clone size, D gene, J gene, V gene, CDR3 protein, CDR3 DNA. The D gene is left open where the match is weak. A clone size is listed for some rows: how often the clone was seen (once, few, many), or a class if it is expanded.

15 | once | NA | TRBJ2-2 | TRBV4-2 | CASSQEGSGIGELFF | TGTGCCAGCAGCCAAGAGGGTTCAGGGATCGGGGAGCTGTTTTTT
14 | NA | NA | TRBJ2-2 | TRBV9 | CASSVADSFGWVFF | TGTGCCAGCAGCGTAGCGGACAGTTTCGGTTGGGTGTTTTTT
15 | NA | TRBD2 | TRBJ2-7 | TRBV13 | CASSLEGGRDYEQYF | TGTGCCAGCAGCTTAGAGGGCGGGAGGGATTACGAGCAGTACTTC
16 | NA | TRBD2 | TRBJ2-7 | TRBV7-2 | CASSHTGTSGSYEQYF | TGTGCCAGCAGCCACACCGGGACTAGCGGGAGTTACGAGCAGTACTTC
15 | NA | TRBD1 | TRBJ2-7 | TRBV5-1 | CASSFIGTGGNEQYF | TGCGCCAGCAGCTTTATAGGGACAGGGGGCAACGAGCAGTACTTC
16 | NA | NA | TRBJ2-6 | TRBV5-1 | CASSFTGNSGANVLTF | TGCGCCAGCAGCTTTACAGGAAACTCTGGGGCCAACGTCCTGACTTTC
15 | NA | TRBD1 | TRBJ2-7 | TRBV27 | CASSLSGTGGYEQYF | TGTGCCAGCAGTTTATCTGGGACAGGGGGCTACGAGCAGTACTTC
14 | NA | TRBD1 | TRBJ1-2 | TRBV7-2 | CASSRGQGNYGYTF | TGTGCCAGCAGCCGCGGACAGGGGAACTATGGCTACACCTTC
17 | NA | NA | TRBJ2-7 | TRBV15 | CATSRVAGGGSSYEQYF | TGTGCCACCAGCAGAGTGGCAGGGGGCGGGAGCTCCTACGAGCAGTACTTC
16 | NA | NA | TRBJ2-2 | TRBV5-4 | CASSHPNSGLGGELFF | TGTGCCAGCAGCCACCCTAACTCGGGGTTAGGCGGGGAGCTGTTTTTT
13 | NA | NA | TRBJ1-2 | TRBV28 | CASRTAGVTGYTF | TGTGCCAGCAGAACCGCAGGGGTTACTGGCTACACCTTC
12 | NA | NA | TRBJ2-5 | TRBV7-2 | CASSQGYETQYF | TGTGCCAGCAGCCAGGGGTATGAGACCCAGTACTTC
12 | NA | NA | TRBJ2-5 | TRBV5-1 | CASRPDQETQYF | TGCGCCAGCAGGCCAGACCAAGAGACCCAGTACTTC
11 | NA | NA | TRBJ2-3 | TRBV6-1 | CASRMGDTQYF | TGTGCCAGCAGGATGGGCGATACGCAGTATTTT
17 | NA | TRBD1 | TRBJ1-2 | TRBV7-2 | CASSSRPGTDINYGYTF | TGTGCCAGCAGCTCCCGTCCGGGGACAGATATAAACTATGGCTACACCTTC
15 | once | NA | TRBJ2-7 | TRBV14 | CASSQVPGHPYEQYF | TGTGCCAGCAGCCAAGTTCCGGGACACCCCTACGAGCAGTACTTC
15 | NA | NA | TRBJ1-4 | TRBV7-9 | CASSLRQTTNEKLFF | TGTGCCAGCAGCCTAAGACAGACTACTAATGAAAAACTGTTTTTT
15 | NA | TRBD1 | TRBJ1-2 | TRBV28 | CASSPWDSANYGYTF | TGTGCCAGCAGTCCCTGGGACAGCGCTAACTATGGCTACACCTTC
14 | NA | NA | TRBJ1-2 | TRBV5-1 | CASSFRGGVDGYTF | TGCGCCAGCAGCTTTAGAGGGGGGGTTGATGGCTACACCTTC
16 | NA | TRBD2 | TRBJ2-5 | TRBV9 | CASSVGSSGAQETQYF | TGTGCCAGCAGCGTAGGTTCCAGCGGGGCCCAAGAGACCCAGTACTTC
14 | NA | NA | TRBJ2-2 | TRBV7-9 | CASTSRGNTGELFF | TGTGCCAGCACCTCTAGGGGAAACACCGGGGAGCTGTTTTTT
13 | once | TRBD1 | TRBJ2-1 | TRBV18 | CASSQQGANEQFF | TGTGCCAGCTCACAACAGGGGGCCAATGAGCAGTTCTTC
15 | NA | NA | TRBJ2-2 | TRBV6-6 | CASSPGSGRTGELFF | TGTGCCAGCAGTCCTGGCTCAGGGAGGACCGGGGAGCTGTTTTTT
13 | few | NA | TRBJ2-1 | TRBV27 | CASTGGIHNEQFF | TGTGCCAGCACTGGGGGGATCCACAATGAGCAGTTCTTC
15 | NA | NA | TRBJ1-4 | TRBV7-2 | CASSLKAGHNEKLFF | TGTGCCAGCAGCTTAAAGGCAGGACATAATGAAAAACTGTTTTTT
15 | NA | TRBD1 | TRBJ2-1 | TRBV11-2 | CASSHGTESYNEQFF | TGTGCCAGCAGCCACGGGACAGAATCCTACAATGAGCAGTTCTTC
14 | once | TRBD1 | TRBJ1-4 | TRBV28 | CATSGDRDGEKLFF | TGTGCCACCTCGGGGGACAGGGACGGGGAAAAACTGTTTTTT
15 | once | NA | TRBJ1-1 | TRBV2 | CASSDQRSPNTEAFF | TGTGCCAGCAGTGATCAAAGGAGCCCGAACACTGAAGCTTTCTTT
16 | NA | TRBD1 | TRBJ1-1 | TRBV6-6 | CASSYARGPGNTEAFF | TGTGCCAGCAGTTACGCCAGGGGGCCGGGGAACACTGAAGCTTTCTTT
17 | once | TRBD2 | TRBJ2-2 | TRBV4-1 | CASSRGLAGVNTGELFF | TGCGCCAGCAGCCGGGGACTAGCGGGAGTGAACACCGGGGAGCTGTTTTTT
16 | NA | TRBD1 | TRBJ1-5 | TRBV19 | CASSNRDRGLGQPQHF | TGTGCCAGTAGCAACCGGGACAGGGGGCTTGGGCAGCCCCAGCATTTT